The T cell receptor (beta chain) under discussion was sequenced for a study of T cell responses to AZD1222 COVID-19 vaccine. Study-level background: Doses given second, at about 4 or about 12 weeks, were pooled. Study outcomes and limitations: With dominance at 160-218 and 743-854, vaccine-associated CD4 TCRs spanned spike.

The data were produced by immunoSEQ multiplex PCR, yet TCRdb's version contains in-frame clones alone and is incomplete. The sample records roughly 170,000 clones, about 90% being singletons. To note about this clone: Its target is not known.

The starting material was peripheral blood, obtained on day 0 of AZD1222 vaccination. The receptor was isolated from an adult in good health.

CDR3 nucleotides: TGCGCCAGCAGCCAAGGGAGCAGGGTTGGTTCCTCCTACGAGCAGTACTTC. Amino acid sequence: CASSQGSRVGSSYEQYF. This chain joins TRBV4-1 and TRBJ2-7; possible D gene TRBD1, 5 bases. CDR3 length: 17 residues. The ends were cut back, 1 base at V and 0 bases at J, with 16 bases in the middle. CDR1 is MGHRA and CDR2 is YSYEKL in the germline V gene.